This T cell receptor (beta chain) is drawn from a study of CD8 T cells in Susac syndrome. Study-level points and caveats: Clonal expansion was present among Susac CD8+ cells. This expansion reached its peak in TEMRA cells and in active patients.

As regards this clonotype: Its antigen remains unknown.

The authors negatively isolated CD8+ and CD4+ T cells and FACS-enriched TEMRA cells. The CDR3 loop spans 14 amino acids. With 4 bases removed from V and 4 bases from J, the gap between germline ends came to 13 bases. Germline CDR1 and CDR2: MNHEY and SMNVEV (reference sequence). The authors reverse transcribed 0.5 to 1 ug RNA with random hexamers. TCR beta CDR3 was amplified by immunoSEQ multiplex PCR. This amplification extended across 54 Vbeta and 13 Jbeta segments. MiXCR, applied by TCRdb to the immunoSEQ multiplex PCR reads, yields one record per CDR3 protein. The table has fewer than 95,000 distinct CDR3 sequences, about 96% seen once.

This chain uses TRBV27 with TRBJ1-2, with a tentative D call TRBD1 (6 bases). The receptor's source is a human donor with Susac syndrome. Material: CD8+ T cells from PBMCs. The CDR3 sequence: CASSSQTGSYGYTF. In DNA, the CDR3 is TGTGCCAGCAGTTCCCAGACAGGTTCCTATGGCTACACCTTC.